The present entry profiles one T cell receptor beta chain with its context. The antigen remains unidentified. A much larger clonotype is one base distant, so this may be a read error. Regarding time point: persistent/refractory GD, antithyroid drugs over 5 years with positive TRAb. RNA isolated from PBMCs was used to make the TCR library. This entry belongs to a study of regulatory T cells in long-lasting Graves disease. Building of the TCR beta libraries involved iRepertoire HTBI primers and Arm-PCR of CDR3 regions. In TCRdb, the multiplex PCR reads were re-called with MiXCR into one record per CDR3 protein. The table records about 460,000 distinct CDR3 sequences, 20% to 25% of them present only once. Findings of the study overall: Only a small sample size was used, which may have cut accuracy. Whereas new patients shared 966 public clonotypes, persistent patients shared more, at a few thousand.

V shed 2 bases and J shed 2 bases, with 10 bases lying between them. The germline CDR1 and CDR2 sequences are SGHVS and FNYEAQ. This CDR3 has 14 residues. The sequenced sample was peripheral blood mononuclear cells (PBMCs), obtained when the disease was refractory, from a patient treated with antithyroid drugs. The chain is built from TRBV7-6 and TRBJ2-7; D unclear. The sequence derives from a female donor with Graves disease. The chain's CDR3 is CASSLRGTTYEQYF. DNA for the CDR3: TGTGCCAGCAGCTTAAGAGGCACCACCTACGAGCAGTACTTC.